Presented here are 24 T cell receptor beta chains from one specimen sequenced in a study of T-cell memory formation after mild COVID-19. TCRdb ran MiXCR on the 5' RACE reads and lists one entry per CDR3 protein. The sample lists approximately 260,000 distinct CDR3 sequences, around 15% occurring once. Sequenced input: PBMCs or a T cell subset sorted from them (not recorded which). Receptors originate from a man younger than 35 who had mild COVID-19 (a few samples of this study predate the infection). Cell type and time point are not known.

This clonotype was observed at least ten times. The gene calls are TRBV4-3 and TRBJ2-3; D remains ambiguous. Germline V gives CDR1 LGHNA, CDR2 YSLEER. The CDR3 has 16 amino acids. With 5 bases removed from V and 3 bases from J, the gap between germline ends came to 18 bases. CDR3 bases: TGCGCCAGCAGCAAGGCCCCATTTCCTGTGACAGATACGCAGTATTTT. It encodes CASSKAPFPVTDTQYF.

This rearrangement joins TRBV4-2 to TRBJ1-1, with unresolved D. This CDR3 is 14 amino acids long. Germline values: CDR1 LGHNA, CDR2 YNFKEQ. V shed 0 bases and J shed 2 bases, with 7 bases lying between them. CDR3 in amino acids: CASSQEATNTEAFF. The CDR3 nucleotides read TGTGCCAGCAGCCAAGAAGCGACTAACACTGAAGCTTTCTTT.

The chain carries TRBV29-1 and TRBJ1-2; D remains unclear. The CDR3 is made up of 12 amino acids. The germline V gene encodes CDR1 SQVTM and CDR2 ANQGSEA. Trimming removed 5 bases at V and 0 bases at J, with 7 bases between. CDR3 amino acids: CSVSGSNYGYTF. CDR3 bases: TGCAGCGTTAGTGGGTCTAACTATGGCTACACCTTC. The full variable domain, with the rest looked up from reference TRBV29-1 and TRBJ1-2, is SAVISQKPSRDICQRGTSLTIQCQVDSQVTMMFWYRQQPGQSLTLIATANQGSEATYESGFVIDKFPISRPNLTFSTLTVSNMSPEDSSIYLCSVSGSNYGYTFGSGTRLTVV.

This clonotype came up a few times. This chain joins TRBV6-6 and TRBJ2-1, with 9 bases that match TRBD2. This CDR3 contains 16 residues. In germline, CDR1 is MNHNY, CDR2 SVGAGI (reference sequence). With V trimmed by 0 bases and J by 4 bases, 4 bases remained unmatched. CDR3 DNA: TGTGCCAGCAGTTACTCCCGACTAGCGGAATACAATGAGCAGTTCTTC. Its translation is CASSYSRLAEYNEQFF.

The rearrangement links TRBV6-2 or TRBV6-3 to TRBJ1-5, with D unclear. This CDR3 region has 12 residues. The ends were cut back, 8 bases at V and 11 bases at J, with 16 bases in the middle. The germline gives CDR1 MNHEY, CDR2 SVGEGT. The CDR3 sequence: CASGEGPDSQHF. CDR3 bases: TGTGCCAGCGGTGAGGGCCCGGATTCCCAGCATTTT.

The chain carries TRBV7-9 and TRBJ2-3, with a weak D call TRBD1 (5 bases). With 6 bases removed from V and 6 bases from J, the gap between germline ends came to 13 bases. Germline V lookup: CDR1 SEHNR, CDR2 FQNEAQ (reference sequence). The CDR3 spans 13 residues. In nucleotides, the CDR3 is TGTGCCAGCAGTTCCCCCAGGGCCGATACGCAGTATTTT. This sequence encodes CASSSPRADTQYF. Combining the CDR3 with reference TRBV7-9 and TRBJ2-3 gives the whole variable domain DTGVSQNPRHKITKRGQNVTFRCDPISEHNRLYWYRQTLGQGPEFLTYFQNEAQLEKSRLLSDRFSAERPKGSFSTLEIQRTEQGDSAMYLCASSSPRADTQYFGPGTRLTVL.

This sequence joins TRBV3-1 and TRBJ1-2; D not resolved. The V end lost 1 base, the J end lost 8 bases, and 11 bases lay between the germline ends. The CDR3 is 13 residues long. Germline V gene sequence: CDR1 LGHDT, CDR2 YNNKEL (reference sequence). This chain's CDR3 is CASSQVPARGYTF. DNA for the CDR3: TGTGCCAGCAGCCAAGTACCAGCGAGGGGCTACACCTTC.

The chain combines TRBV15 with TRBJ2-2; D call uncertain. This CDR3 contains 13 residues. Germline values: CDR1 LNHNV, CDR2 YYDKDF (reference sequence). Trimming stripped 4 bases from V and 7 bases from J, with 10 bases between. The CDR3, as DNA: TGTGCCACCAGCAACCTGGTAAACGGGGAGCTGTTTTTT. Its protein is CATSNLVNGELFF.

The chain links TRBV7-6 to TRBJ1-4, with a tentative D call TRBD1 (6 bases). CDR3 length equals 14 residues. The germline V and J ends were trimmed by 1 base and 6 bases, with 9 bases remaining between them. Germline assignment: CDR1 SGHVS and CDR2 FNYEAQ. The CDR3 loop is CASSLGGADEKLFF. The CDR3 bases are TGTGCCAGCAGCTTAGGGGGGGCCGATGAAAAACTGTTTTTT.

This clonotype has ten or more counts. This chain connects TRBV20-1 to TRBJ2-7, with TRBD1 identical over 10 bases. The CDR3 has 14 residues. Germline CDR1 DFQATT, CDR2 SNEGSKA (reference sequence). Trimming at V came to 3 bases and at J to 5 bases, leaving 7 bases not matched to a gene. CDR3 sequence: CSASLGQGRNEQYF. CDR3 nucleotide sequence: TGCAGTGCTAGTTTGGGACAGGGGAGAAACGAGCAGTACTTC.

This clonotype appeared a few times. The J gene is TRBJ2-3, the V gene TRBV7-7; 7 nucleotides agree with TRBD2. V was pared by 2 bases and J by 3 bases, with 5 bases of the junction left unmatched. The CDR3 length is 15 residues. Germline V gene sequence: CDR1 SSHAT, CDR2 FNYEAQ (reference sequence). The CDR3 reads CASSLSLAETDTQYF. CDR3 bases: TGTGCCAGCAGCTTAAGTCTAGCGGAGACAGATACGCAGTATTTT.

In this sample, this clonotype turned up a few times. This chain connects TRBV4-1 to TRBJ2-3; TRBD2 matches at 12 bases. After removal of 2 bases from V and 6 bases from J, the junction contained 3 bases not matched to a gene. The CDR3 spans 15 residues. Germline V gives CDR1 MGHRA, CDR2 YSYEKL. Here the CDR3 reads CASSQPSGGGDTQYF. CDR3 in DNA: TGCGCCAGCAGCCAACCTAGCGGGGGGGGCGATACGCAGTATTTT.

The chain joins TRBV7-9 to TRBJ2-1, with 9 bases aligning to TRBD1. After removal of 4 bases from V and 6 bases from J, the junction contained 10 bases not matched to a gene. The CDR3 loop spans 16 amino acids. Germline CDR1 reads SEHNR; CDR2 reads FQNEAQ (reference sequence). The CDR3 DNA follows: TGTGCCAGCAGCTCAGGACCGGGACAGGGTTTCAATGAGCAGTTCTTC. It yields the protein CASSSGPGQGFNEQFF.

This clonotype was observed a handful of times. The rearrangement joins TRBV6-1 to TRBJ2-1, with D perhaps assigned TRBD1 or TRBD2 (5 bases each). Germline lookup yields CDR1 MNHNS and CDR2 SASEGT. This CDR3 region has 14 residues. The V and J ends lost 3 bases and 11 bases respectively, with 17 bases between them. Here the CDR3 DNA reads TGTGCCAGCAGTGACTCCCCGGGCAGGGAGAAGCAGTTCTTC. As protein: CASSDSPGREKQFF.

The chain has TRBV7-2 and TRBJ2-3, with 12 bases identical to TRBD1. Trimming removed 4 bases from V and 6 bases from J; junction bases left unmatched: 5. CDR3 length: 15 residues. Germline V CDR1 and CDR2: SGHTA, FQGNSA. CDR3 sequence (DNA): TGTGCCAGCAGCTCGGGGACAGGGGGCTTGGATACGCAGTATTTT. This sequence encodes CASSSGTGGLDTQYF.

The CDR3 sequence: CASSQDRSPGGYTF. CDR3 bases: TGCGCCAGCAGCCAAGACAGGTCACCGGGGGGCTACACCTTC. This chain uses TRBV4-1 with TRBJ1-2; D gene uncertain. CDR3 size: 14 residues. Germline loops: CDR1 MGHRA, CDR2 YSYEKL. The germline V and J ends were trimmed by 0 bases and 8 bases, with 13 bases remaining between them.

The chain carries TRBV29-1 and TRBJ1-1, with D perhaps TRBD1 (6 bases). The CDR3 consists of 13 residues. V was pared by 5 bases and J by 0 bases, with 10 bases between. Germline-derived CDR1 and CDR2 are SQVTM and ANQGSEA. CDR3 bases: TGCAGCGTTCGAAGACAGGTGAACACTGAAGCTTTCTTT. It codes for CSVRRQVNTEAFF.

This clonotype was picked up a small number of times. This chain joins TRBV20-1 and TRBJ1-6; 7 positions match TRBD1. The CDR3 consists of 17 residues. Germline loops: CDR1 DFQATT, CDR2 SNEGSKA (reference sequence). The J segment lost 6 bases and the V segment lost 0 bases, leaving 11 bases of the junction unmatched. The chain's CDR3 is CSARDVFSGTVNSPLHF. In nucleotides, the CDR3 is TGCAGTGCTAGAGATGTTTTCTCCGGGACAGTTAATTCACCCCTCCACTTT.

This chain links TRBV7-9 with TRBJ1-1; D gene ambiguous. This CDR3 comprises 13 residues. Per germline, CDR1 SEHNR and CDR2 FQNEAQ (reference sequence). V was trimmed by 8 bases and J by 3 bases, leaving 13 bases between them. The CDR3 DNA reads TGTGCCAGCTGCGATTCCCGGGACACTGAAGCTTTCTTT. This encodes CASCDSRDTEAFF.

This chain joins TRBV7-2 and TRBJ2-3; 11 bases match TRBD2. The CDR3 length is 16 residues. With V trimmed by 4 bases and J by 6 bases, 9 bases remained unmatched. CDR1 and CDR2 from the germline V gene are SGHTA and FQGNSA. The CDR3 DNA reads TGTGCCAGCAGCTCAGACCGACTAGCGGGACGGGATACGCAGTATTTT. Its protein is CASSSDRLAGRDTQYF.

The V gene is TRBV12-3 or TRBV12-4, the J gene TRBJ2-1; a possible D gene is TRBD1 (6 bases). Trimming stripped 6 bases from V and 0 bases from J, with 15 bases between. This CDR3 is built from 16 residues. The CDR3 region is CASRPYRAGSYNEQFF. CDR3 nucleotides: TGTGCCAGCAGGCCTTACAGGGCGGGCTCCTACAATGAGCAGTTCTTC.

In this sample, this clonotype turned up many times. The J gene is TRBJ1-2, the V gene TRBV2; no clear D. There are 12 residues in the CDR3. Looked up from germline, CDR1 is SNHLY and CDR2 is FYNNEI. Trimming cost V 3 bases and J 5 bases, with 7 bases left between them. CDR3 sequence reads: CASSENGYGYTF. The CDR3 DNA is TGTGCCAGCAGTGAGAATGGTTATGGCTACACCTTC.

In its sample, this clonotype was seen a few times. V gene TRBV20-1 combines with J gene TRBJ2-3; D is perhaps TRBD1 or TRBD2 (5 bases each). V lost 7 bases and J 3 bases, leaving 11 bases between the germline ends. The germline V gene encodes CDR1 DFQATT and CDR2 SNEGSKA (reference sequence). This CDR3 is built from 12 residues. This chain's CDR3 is CSGTEGTDTQYF. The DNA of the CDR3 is TGCAGTGGGACTGAGGGGACAGATACGCAGTATTTT.

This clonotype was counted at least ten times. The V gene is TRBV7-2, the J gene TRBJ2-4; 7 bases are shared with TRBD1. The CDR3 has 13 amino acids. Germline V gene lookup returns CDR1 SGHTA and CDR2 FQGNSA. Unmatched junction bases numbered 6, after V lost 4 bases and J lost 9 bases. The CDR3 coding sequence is TGTGCCAGCAGCTCGACAGGGTTTGCCATTCAGTACTTC. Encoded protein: CASSSTGFAIQYF.